This T cell receptor (beta chain) was sequenced for a study of blood T cell repertoires in COVID-19 (TCRdb year 2020). Study-wide context: The collaborator samples originated in the United States, Italy and Spain and spanned the acute and convalescent phases of COVID-19. The material from the prospective study consisted of cDNA or gDNA derived from T cells, B-cell-depleted T cells, or PBMCs. The dataset comprised deeply sampled blood TCRbeta repertoires from subjects exposed to, actively infected with, or recovered from COVID-19. The repertoires were released in a freely available public database intended as a resource for research on the immune response to SARS-CoV-2. The samples were drawn from two sources: the first 160 participants of the ongoing ImmuneRACE study, and over 950 subjects contributed by 6 global collaborators. Nearly every sample came with metadata listing a de-identified subject ID, COVID-19 status, age in years and sex. Where available, HLA class I and class II types were obtained from metadata supplied by the sample provider rather than from assay-based typing.

Notes on this clone: The clone's antigen remains unknown. Base quality data are lacking; no much larger clone is found one base away.

Broader findings and caveats from the paper: How much clinical and demographic metadata was included differed by source and by participant, and the metadata was provided uncurated.

At one collaborating source in Seattle, patients were enrolled during active infection and were followed longitudinally through the course of disease. Each collaborating institution followed its own protocols to collect whole blood in K2EDTA tubes. For TCRbeta analysis, collaborators shipped samples in one of three forms: frozen whole blood, isolated PBMCs, or DNA extracted from either of those sample types. TCRbeta CDR3 regions were amplified from genomic DNA using the immunoSEQ Assay, a bias-controlled multiplex PCR. In the source study's methods: The number of nucleated cells in each sample was estimated by amplification of reference gene primers within the assay. To quantify the absolute abundance of each unique TCRbeta CDR3 rearrangement, sequence reads were collapsed and filtered. For each sample, productive Simpson clonality was calculated as the square root of Simpson's diversity index over productive rearrangements. Imported from immuneACCESS, the table was reduced by TCRdb to in-frame sequences with V and J called. These copies leave out some clones; in studies compared against another copy, an unresolved V gene accounts for under half, and the cause of the remainder is not known. The DNA gave D and trimming, while V, J and clone size come from that table. Recorded for this sample are some 310,000 clones; roughly nine tenths of them occurred a single time. The ten largest account for 2.5% to 3.5% of the sample.

Measured from the cysteine to the phenylalanine, the CDR3 is 16 residues long. Kept here is only the CDR3 DNA, which spans 48 bases and is read in frame from base 1. CDR1 LGHDT and CDR2 YNNKEL were looked up in the germline V gene (reference sequence). V loses 4 bases at its end and J loses 0 bases; junction bases beyond the gene matches: 5. The clonotype was recovered from a woman in her twenties or thirties with COVID-19, enrolled during active disease. The chain is encoded by TRBV3-1 (or the pseudogene TRBV3-2) joined to TRBJ2-2; the junction holds 7 bases that match TRBD2. Sequences were obtained from peripheral blood. CDR3 loop: CASSRTSATNTGELFF. The base sequence is TGTGCCAGCAGCCGCACTAGCGCTACGAACACCGGGGAGCTGTTTTTT.